The 9 T cell receptor beta chains reported below all come from one sample, sequenced in a study of T cell responses to AZD1222 COVID-19 vaccine. Sequencing used immunoSEQ multiplex PCR; TCRdb keeps in-frame clones, though not all of them. The sample comprises about 100,000 clones, 85% to 95% of which are singletons, and roughly 1.7% rests with the top ten. The starting material was peripheral blood, obtained on day 0 of AZD1222 vaccination. Every receptor here comes from an adult in good health.

This sequence joins TRBV10-3 and TRBJ1-6; D might be TRBD1 (6 bases). The germline CDR1 and CDR2 sequences are ENHRY and SYGVKD. Trimming pared 3 bases from V and 9 bases from J, leaving 15 bases between. The CDR3 is made up of 15 amino acids. DNA for the CDR3: TGTGCCATCAGTGAAGTTGGGGGCAGTTCTTCACCCCTCCACTTT. It translates to CAISEVGGSSSPLHF.

The chain has TRBV9 and TRBJ1-5; TRBD1 might be the D (6 bases). CDR3 length: 15 amino acids. The V end lost 0 bases, the J end lost 5 bases, and 12 bases lay between the germline ends. From germline, CDR1 is SGDLS and CDR2 YYNGEE. This CDR3 is CASSVEGVGHQPQHF. CDR3 bases: TGTGCCAGCAGCGTAGAGGGGGTAGGCCATCAGCCCCAGCATTTT. The whole variable domain, remainder taken from reference TRBV9 and TRBJ1-5, is DSGVTQTPKHLITATGQRVTLRCSPRSGDLSVYWYQQSLDQGLQFLIQYYNGEERAKGNILERFSAQQFPDLHSELNLSSLELGDSALYFCASSVEGVGHQPQHFGDGTRLSIL.

The CDR3 DNA sequence: TGTGCCAGCAGTTTTTTGTCCCGCAAGAGGGAGCTCCTCCACTTT. This codes for CASSFLSRKRELLHF. This sequence joins TRBV28 and TRBJ1-6; D remains ambiguous. The V end lost 3 bases, the J end lost 15 bases, and 21 bases lay between the germline ends. The CDR3 runs to 15 residues. CDR1 and CDR2 (germline): MDHEN, SYDVKM.

The chain carries TRBV11-2 and TRBJ2-7, with unresolved D. With 1 base removed from V and 2 bases from J, the gap between germline ends came to 15 bases. The CDR3 is made up of 16 amino acids. Germline CDR1 is SGHAT and CDR2 is FQNNGV. In DNA, the CDR3 is TGTGCCAGCAGCTTAGTACTCGGGCGGCCCCCCTACGAGCAGTACTTC. It yields the protein CASSLVLGRPPYEQYF. The full variable domain, completed using reference TRBV11-2 and TRBJ2-7, is EAGVAQSPRYKIIEKRQSVAFWCNPISGHATLYWYQQILGQGPKLLIQFQNNGVVDDSQLPKDRFSAERLKGVDSTLKIQPAKLEDSAVYLCASSLVLGRPPYEQYFGPGTRLTVT.

The V and J genes are TRBV9 and TRBJ1-5, with 9 bases fitting TRBD1. The CDR3 contains 16 residues. Germline loops: CDR1 SGDLS, CDR2 YYNGEE. The V segment lost 0 bases and the J segment 3 bases; nucleotides outside the gene matches: 4. The CDR3: CASSVGTGVPNQPQHF. The CDR3 DNA sequence: TGTGCCAGCAGCGTAGGGACAGGGGTCCCCAATCAGCCCCAGCATTTT. The entire variable domain, with the rest obtained from reference TRBV9 and TRBJ1-5, is as follows: DSGVTQTPKHLITATGQRVTLRCSPRSGDLSVYWYQQSLDQGLQFLIQYYNGEERAKGNILERFSAQQFPDLHSELNLSSLELGDSALYFCASSVGTGVPNQPQHFGDGTRLSIL.

This clone has just a few counts. V and J are TRBV9 and TRBJ1-1, with a weak D call TRBD1 (6 bases). V was cut by 3 bases and J by 6 bases, with 15 bases left in between. The CDR3 is made up of 14 amino acids. The germline V gene has CDR1 SGDLS and CDR2 YYNGEE. CDR3 in DNA: TGTGCCAGCAGCGCCCTAACAGGGCTCCCTGAAGCTTTCTTT. As protein: CASSALTGLPEAFF.

The chain uses TRBV7-2 and TRBJ1-5; D is uncertain. Trimming took off 3 bases at V and 5 bases at J, with 8 bases between the two ends. Germline V gene data show CDR1 as SGHTA and CDR2 as FQGNSA. There are 13 residues in the CDR3. The CDR3 DNA reads as TGTGCCAGCAGCTTTAAGCCAGATCAGCCCCAGCATTTT. Translation gives CASSFKPDQPQHF. Full variable domain (rest looked up from reference TRBV7-2 and TRBJ1-5): GAGVSQSPSNKVTEKGKDVELRCDPISGHTALYWYRQSLGQGLEFLIYFQGNSAPDKSGLPSDRFSAERTGGSVSTLTIQRTQQEDSAVYLCASSFKPDQPQHFGDGTRLSIL.

This sequence joins TRBV27 and TRBJ2-7; TRBD2 agrees at 12 bases. The CDR3 consists of 15 residues. The V gene end was trimmed by 6 bases and the J gene end by 3 bases; junction bases not matched to a gene: 6. Germline lookup yields CDR1 MNHEY and CDR2 SMNVEV (reference sequence). CDR3 nucleotide sequence: TGTGCCAGCAGGGGCGGGACTAGCGGGTTCTACGAGCAGTACTTC. Its translation: CASRGGTSGFYEQYF.

This clone was seen a few times. The V call is TRBV28, the J call TRBJ1-5; D is uncertain. CDR3 length: 13 amino acids. Deletions cut 5 bases from V and 6 bases from J, with 11 bases between. CDR1 and CDR2 (germline): MDHEN, SYDVKM. The DNA for the CDR3 is TGTGCCAGCAGTCCCCTTAATGGTCAGCCCCAGCATTTT. Its translation is CASSPLNGQPQHF.